The 24 T cell receptor beta chains below were found in one sample sequenced in a study of shared clonotypes between healthy human individuals. The assay was immunoSEQ multiplex PCR, and TCRdb's table has in-frame clones only and misses some. The repertoire holds about 2.3 million clones, with around 90% as singletons. Source material: naive CD4+ T cells from PBMCs. Noted subset: CD45RA+ positively selected. The receptors stem from a young man in good health. Some clones in this sample may be carry-over from other donors' samples.

The chain carries TRBV5-1 and TRBJ2-5; 7 nucleotides align to TRBD1. There are 13 residues in the CDR3. J gave up 5 bases and V 5 bases, and 6 bases lay outside the gene matches. Germline V CDR1 and CDR2: SGHRS, YFSETQ. The CDR3 DNA sequence: TGCGCCAGCAGGGGACAGTCTCGGGAGACCCAGTACTTC. It is translated as CASRGQSRETQYF.

V and J are TRBV19 and TRBJ2-3; D is perhaps TRBD2 (6 bases). There are 13 residues in the CDR3. V was cut by 5 bases and J by 6 bases, with 12 bases left in between. Germline CDR1 LNHDA, CDR2 SQIVND (reference sequence). CDR3 region: CASSGGLGDTQYF. Written as DNA, the CDR3 is TGTGCCAGTAGTGGAGGGCTTGGTGATACGCAGTATTTT.

In DNA, the CDR3 is TGTGCCAGCAGTGAGACTAGCGGGAGGGTTGGGCACACCGGGGAGCTGTTTTTT. It is translated as CASSETSGRVGHTGELFF. The chain combines TRBV6-1 with TRBJ2-2; 14 positions match TRBD2. CDR1 is MNHNS and CDR2 is SASEGT in the germline V gene. CDR3 length equals 18 residues. The trim removed 3 bases at V and 3 bases at J, leaving 6 bases unmatched.

This chain uses TRBV10-3 with TRBJ2-1; D ambiguous. V was cut by 0 bases and J by 4 bases, with 7 bases left in between. This CDR3 has 14 residues. Looked up from germline, CDR1 is ENHRY and CDR2 is SYGVKD. The CDR3 reads CAISESNEYNEQFF. Written as DNA, the CDR3 is TGTGCCATCAGTGAGTCGAACGAGTACAATGAGCAGTTCTTC.

The V call is TRBV29-1, the J call TRBJ2-5; possibly TRBD1 for D (6 bases). In germline, CDR1 is SQVTM, CDR2 ANQGSEA. The CDR3 spans 13 residues. Trimming cost V 6 bases and J 4 bases, with 15 bases left between them. This CDR3 reads CSVDPGVSETQYF. CDR3 in DNA: TGCAGCGTCGATCCAGGGGTTTCAGAGACCCAGTACTTC.

The chain links TRBV5-6 to TRBJ2-7; TRBD2 agrees at 10 bases. V trimming: 2 bases; J trimming: 9 bases; junction bases outside the gene matches: 20. Germline V gene lookup returns CDR1 SGHDT and CDR2 YYEEEE. This CDR3 region has 18 residues. CDR3 in amino acids: CASSLWTSGKGRDLGQYF. As DNA, the CDR3 is TGTGCCAGCAGCTTATGGACTAGCGGCAAAGGAAGGGATTTAGGGCAGTACTTC.

In this sample, this clone turned up once. This chain connects TRBV4-1 to TRBJ2-1; 12 bases are shared with TRBD2. Germline V gene sequence: CDR1 MGHRA, CDR2 YSYEKL. V dropped 4 bases and J dropped 8; count of bases not matched to a gene: 15. The CDR3 covers 18 residues. The CDR3 region has the DNA TGCGCCAGCAGCCCCAGGGGTTCCCTCGGGACTAGCGGGCATGAGCAGTTCTTC. This gives the protein CASSPRGSLGTSGHEQFF.

As regards this clone: Compared with germline, one end of the junction differs, possibly owing to a read error. This chain links TRBV27 with TRBJ2-7, with a weak D call TRBD1 (6 bases). Looked up from germline, CDR1 is MNHEY and CDR2 is SMNVEV (reference sequence). The CDR3 is 14 residues long. CDR3 sequence reads: CASSLGVGGYAQYF. CDR3 in DNA: TGTGCCAGCAGTTTGGGAGTAGGGGGATACGCGCAGTACTTC.

The chain uses TRBV4-1 and TRBJ2-2; 7 bases line up with TRBD2. Looked up from germline, CDR1 is MGHRA and CDR2 is YSYEKL. This CDR3 is built from 19 residues. With 4 bases clipped from V and 6 bases from J, the junction kept 20 bases outside the gene matches. CDR3 nucleotide sequence: TGCGCCAGCAGCCCCCTTAGGAGGGAGGTCGGGAGGAAGGCCGGGGAGCTGTTTTTT. Amino acid sequence: CASSPLRREVGRKAGELFF.

The rearrangement uses TRBV10-1 and TRBJ1-3; D not certain. Germline V gene lookup returns CDR1 WNHNN and CDR2 SYGVQD (reference sequence). V dropped 2 bases and J dropped 0 bases, with 5 bases sitting between them. The CDR3 is 14 amino acids. The CDR3 nucleotides read TGCGCCAGCAGTGAGAAGAGCTCTGGAAACACCATATATTTT. It specifies CASSEKSSGNTIYF.

The chain combines TRBV5-5 with TRBJ1-3, with 9 bases that match TRBD1. Germline V gene sequence: CDR1 SGHKS, CDR2 YYEKEE (reference sequence). The CDR3 is 14 amino acids. J gave up 7 bases and V 4 bases, and 6 bases lay outside the gene matches. The CDR3, as DNA: TGTGCCAGCAGCCATCGGACAGGGGAGAACACCATATATTTT. Its protein product is CASSHRTGENTIYF.

This chain uses TRBV14 with TRBJ2-7, with TRBD2 as a possible D gene (6 bases). This CDR3 contains 16 residues. CDR1 and CDR2 (germline): SGHDN, FVKESK. V was shortened by 1 base and J by 5 bases, with 18 bases between the two germline ends. The CDR3 is CASSQVTPGGGNEQYF. CDR3 bases: TGTGCCAGCAGCCAAGTCACCCCGGGCGGCGGGAACGAGCAGTACTTC.

The chain employs TRBV28 and TRBJ2-1, with 13 bases matching TRBD2. The CDR3 is 16 amino acids. The ends lost 6 bases at V and 6 bases at J; junction bases unmatched: 8. Germline V gene sequence: CDR1 MDHEN, CDR2 SYDVKM. CDR3 coding DNA: TGTGCCAGCAGCTCCCTTACTAGCGGGAGGGCCAATGAGCAGTTCTTC. This gives the protein CASSSLTSGRANEQFF.

A few counts support this clone. V and J are TRBV20-1 and TRBJ1-1; 8 bases align to TRBD1. V shed 6 bases, J shed 11 bases, and the junction held 8 bases outside the gene matches. CDR1 DFQATT and CDR2 SNEGSKA come from the germline V gene (reference sequence). This CDR3 has 11 amino acids. The CDR3 coding sequence is TGCAGTGCCTCGAGGACAGGGCGGGCTTTCTTT. As protein: CSASRTGRAFF.

This clone was picked up one time. The J gene is TRBJ2-5, the V gene TRBV5-1; the match to TRBD1 covers 9 bases. CDR3 length: 15 residues. After removal of 4 bases from V and 4 bases from J, the junction contained 8 bases not matched to a gene. The germline CDR1 and CDR2 sequences are SGHRS and YFSETQ. The CDR3 DNA reads as TGCGCCAGCAGCACAGCAGGACAGGGGAGAGAGACCCAGTACTTC. Its translation is CASSTAGQGRETQYF.

J is TRBJ2-2 and V is TRBV11-2; D is unresolved. The germline V gene encodes CDR1 SGHAT and CDR2 FQNNGV. This CDR3 contains 14 residues. V was clipped by 1 base and J by 6 bases, with 9 bases between them. The CDR3 sequence is CASSLVRLPGELFF. The DNA of the CDR3 is TGTGCCAGCAGCTTAGTAAGGTTGCCCGGGGAGCTGTTTTTT.

The gene calls are TRBV18 and TRBJ2-7; TRBD1 aligns across 9 bases. With V trimmed by 3 bases and J by 5 bases, 5 bases remained unmatched. Germline CDR1 and CDR2: KGHSH and LQKENI. CDR3 size: 14 residues. As DNA, the CDR3 is TGTGCCAGCTCACCGGGGACAGGGAAACACGAGCAGTACTTC. It encodes CASSPGTGKHEQYF.

The CDR3 is CASSLFSGRFYNEQFF. The DNA for the CDR3 is TGTGCCAGCAGCTTGTTTAGCGGGAGGTTCTACAATGAGCAGTTCTTC. The chain couples TRBV5-4 to TRBJ2-1, with TRBD2 identical over 10 bases. Germline trimming cut 1 base from V and 3 bases from J; bases unmatched to any gene: 4. The germline CDR1 and CDR2 sequences are SGHNT and YYREEE (reference sequence). This CDR3 region has 16 residues.

The V call is TRBV27, the J call TRBJ1-4; TRBD1 aligns across 12 bases. The trim removed 10 bases at V and 3 bases at J, leaving 15 bases unmatched. CDR3 length equals 18 residues. Per the germline V gene, CDR1 is MNHEY and CDR2 is SMNVEV (reference sequence). CDR3 amino acids: CATTIPGQGARANEKLFF. The CDR3 DNA reads TGTGCCACCACCATCCCGGGACAGGGGGCGCGTGCTAATGAAAAACTGTTTTTT. The full variable domain, completed using reference TRBV27 and TRBJ1-4, is EAQVTQNPRYLITVTGKKLTVTCSQNMNHEYMSWYRQDPGLGLRQIYYSMNVEVTDKGDVPEGYKVSRKEKRNFPLILESPSPNQTSLYFCATTIPGQGARANEKLFFGSGTQLSVL.

This chain uses TRBV28 with TRBJ2-5; tentative D call: TRBD1 (6 bases). V lost 8 bases to trimming and J lost 1 base, with 17 bases between them. Per germline, CDR1 MDHEN and CDR2 SYDVKM. The CDR3 extends over 15 amino acids. CDR3 sequence reads: CASRRRTALQETQYF. The CDR3 bases are TGTGCCAGCCGTAGAAGGACAGCTCTCCAAGAGACCCAGTACTTC.

The chain links TRBV6-1 to TRBJ1-1; no clear D. Germline CDR1 MNHNS, CDR2 SASEGT. This CDR3 is built from 15 residues. Between the trimmed V and J ends, which lost 4 bases and 5 bases, there was a span of 17 bases. CDR3 sequence: CASSAHGTEVTEAFF. For the CDR3, the DNA is TGTGCCAGCAGTGCCCACGGAACGGAGGTTACTGAAGCTTTCTTT.

Comment on this clone: Within the sample, other DNA sequences also encode this same CDR3. The rearrangement links TRBV5-1 to TRBJ2-1, with TRBD2 matching 8 bases. Germline values: CDR1 SGHRS, CDR2 YFSETQ. Trimming cost V 2 bases and J 4 bases; bases outside gene matches: 5. This CDR3 region has 15 residues. In DNA form, the CDR3 reads TGCGCCAGCAGCTTATCGGGAGGGCCGTACAATGAGCAGTTCTTC. This codes for CASSLSGGPYNEQFF.

The chain's CDR3 is CASSPVSGASGSINEQFF. The CDR3 region has the DNA TGTGCCAGCAGCCCTGTAAGCGGTGCTAGCGGGAGTATAAATGAGCAGTTCTTC. The V call is TRBV7-3, the J call TRBJ2-1; 10 nucleotides line up with TRBD2. Unmatched junction bases numbered 17, after V lost 5 bases and J lost 7 bases. The germline V gene encodes CDR1 SGHTA and CDR2 FQGTGA. The CDR3 contains 18 residues. The full variable domain, rest sourced from reference TRBV7-3 and TRBJ2-1, is GAGVSQTPSNKVTEKGKYVELRCDPISGHTALYWYRQSLGQGPEFLIYFQGTGAADDSGLPNDRFFAVRPEGSVSTLKIQRTERGDSAVYLCASSPVSGASGSINEQFFGPGTRLTVL.

The chain combines TRBV5-1 with TRBJ2-1, with D tentatively TRBD2 (6 bases). Germline V CDR1 and CDR2: SGHRS, YFSETQ. This CDR3 contains 14 residues. V dropped 4 bases and J dropped 4 bases, with 12 bases sitting between them. CDR3 bases: TGCGCCAGCAGCGTCCGGGACTTATACAATGAGCAGTTCTTC. It specifies CASSVRDLYNEQFF.